The 9 T cell receptor beta chains below all came from one sample that was sequenced in a study of CD8 T cells in ankylosing spondylitis. TCRdb itself ran the 5' RACE reads through MiXCR, one entry per CDR3 protein. The sample carries fewer than 250,000 distinct CDR3 sequences, about 30% recorded once. Sequenced material: blood, either unsorted or a sorted T cell fraction (not recorded which). The origin of the receptors is a male donor with ankylosing spondylitis or in good health (not recorded which).

In its sample, this clonotype was seen a few times. The chain uses TRBV6-5 and TRBJ2-3; D unresolved. Trimming took 4 bases from V and 1 from J, leaving 9 bases between them. Germline lookup yields CDR1 MNHEY and CDR2 SVGAGI. CDR3 length: 14 residues. The CDR3 DNA sequence: TGTGCCAGCAGTTGGGCAAAACGCACAGATACGCAGTATTTT. It yields the protein CASSWAKRTDTQYF.

The chain recombines TRBV20-1 with TRBJ1-5; a weak D match, TRBD1 (5 bases). This CDR3 comprises 15 residues. Trimming removed 3 bases from V and 0 bases from J, with 12 bases in between. The germline V gene encodes CDR1 DFQATT and CDR2 SNEGSKA (reference sequence). CDR3 residues: CSASGGGVSNQPQHF. Here the CDR3 DNA reads TGCAGTGCTAGTGGGGGTGGGGTTAGCAATCAGCCCCAGCATTTT.

This sequence joins TRBV6-5 and TRBJ2-3; possibly TRBD1 for D (5 bases). Germline values: CDR1 MNHEY, CDR2 SVGAGI. The V end lost 0 bases, the J end lost 5 bases, and 9 bases lay between the germline ends. This CDR3 spans 14 amino acids. In DNA form, the CDR3 reads TGTGCCAGCAGTTACTCGGGGCAGGGAGATACGCAGTATTTT. Residues: CASSYSGQGDTQYF.

The V call is TRBV20-1, the J call TRBJ2-1; weak D call: TRBD1 (5 bases). CDR1 is DFQATT and CDR2 is SNEGSKA in the germline V gene (reference sequence). CDR3 length: 13 amino acids. Trimming pared 5 bases from V and 4 bases from J, leaving 12 bases between. The CDR3 DNA follows: TGCAGTGCTCTCCCCAGGGCTTACAATGAGCAGTTCTTC. It specifies CSALPRAYNEQFF.

This chain uses TRBV7-8 with TRBJ1-2, with D maybe TRBD1 (6 bases). The germline V gene encodes CDR1 SGHVS and CDR2 FQNEAQ. Trimming stripped 4 bases from V and 5 bases from J, with 17 bases between. The CDR3 spans 15 residues. CDR3 residues: CASSSLHEGGYGYTF. The CDR3 DNA follows: TGTGCCAGCAGCTCCCTGCACGAAGGGGGGTATGGCTACACCTTC.

The V gene is TRBV12-3 or TRBV12-4, the J gene TRBJ2-7; 7 bases fit TRBD1. This CDR3 spans 13 amino acids. The ends lost 8 bases at V and 2 bases at J; junction bases unmatched: 6. In DNA form, the CDR3 reads TGTGCCAGCCTCGACAGGGACACCTACGAGCAGTACTTC. Protein: CASLDRDTYEQYF.

The gene calls are TRBV3-1 and TRBJ2-2; no reliable D call. V dropped 6 bases and J dropped 4 bases, with 12 bases sitting between them. Germline lookup yields CDR1 LGHDT and CDR2 YNNKEL (reference sequence). This CDR3 is 14 amino acids long. For the CDR3, the DNA is TGTGCCAGCAGGCCCGAGAGCCCCACCGGGGAGCTGTTTTTT. It codes for CASRPESPTGELFF.

The rearrangement links TRBV29-1 to TRBJ2-6; 8 bases agree with TRBD1. V was clipped by 7 bases and J by 0 bases; unmatched bases: 5. This CDR3 is built from 15 residues. Per the germline V gene, CDR1 is SQVTM and CDR2 is ANQGSEA. The CDR3 region has the DNA TGCAGCGCCAAGGACAGGGACTCTGGGGCCAACGTCCTGACTTTC. It yields the protein CSAKDRDSGANVLTF.

The rearrangement joins TRBV29-1 to TRBJ2-1; the D call may be TRBD1 or TRBD2 (5 bases each). Germline CDR1 SQVTM, CDR2 ANQGSEA. V was trimmed by 3 bases and J by 9 bases, leaving 18 bases between them. The CDR3 covers 14 residues. CDR3 sequence (DNA): TGCAGCGTTGAGAGGTTTAGGGGACGTGGTGAGCAGTTCTTC. The encoded protein is CSVERFRGRGEQFF.